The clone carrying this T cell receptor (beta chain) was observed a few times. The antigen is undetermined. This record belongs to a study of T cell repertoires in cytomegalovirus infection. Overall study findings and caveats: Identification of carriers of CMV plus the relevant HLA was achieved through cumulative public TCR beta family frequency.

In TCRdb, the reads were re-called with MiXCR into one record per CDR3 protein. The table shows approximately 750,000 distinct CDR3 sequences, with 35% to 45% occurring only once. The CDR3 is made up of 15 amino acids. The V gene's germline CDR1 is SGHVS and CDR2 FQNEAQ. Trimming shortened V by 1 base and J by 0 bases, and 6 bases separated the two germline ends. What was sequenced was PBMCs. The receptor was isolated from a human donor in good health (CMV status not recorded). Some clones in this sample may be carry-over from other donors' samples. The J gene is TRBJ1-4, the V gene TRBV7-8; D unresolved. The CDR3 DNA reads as TGTGCCAGCAGCTTAGTTAAGGCAACTAATGAAAAACTGTTTTTT. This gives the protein CASSLVKATNEKLFF.